This T cell receptor beta chain was sequenced for a study of neoadjuvant anti-PD-1 for oral cavity cancer. Study-level information: Patients without progression received a fourth nivolumab dose around day 43, then surgical resection on days 50-56.

The time point denotes: after neoadjuvant nivolumab, at surgical resection. V gave up 8 bases and J gave up 5 bases, with 17 bases separating them. This CDR3 is built from 14 residues. Germline V lookup: CDR1 LGHNA, CDR2 YNFKEQ. Sequencing used immunoSEQ multiplex PCR; TCRdb keeps in-frame clones, though not all of them. The sample has about 12,000 clones; around 71% are singletons. The sample was PBMCs, taken after nivolumab (anti-PD-1) treatment. The sequence derives from a person aged 35-79 years with oral cavity squamous cell carcinoma. The V call is TRBV4-2, the J call TRBJ2-3; possible D gene TRBD2, 6 bases. CDR3 region: CASGGGFGGDTQYF. The DNA for the CDR3 is TGTGCCAGCGGGGGTGGATTCGGGGGAGATACGCAGTATTTT.